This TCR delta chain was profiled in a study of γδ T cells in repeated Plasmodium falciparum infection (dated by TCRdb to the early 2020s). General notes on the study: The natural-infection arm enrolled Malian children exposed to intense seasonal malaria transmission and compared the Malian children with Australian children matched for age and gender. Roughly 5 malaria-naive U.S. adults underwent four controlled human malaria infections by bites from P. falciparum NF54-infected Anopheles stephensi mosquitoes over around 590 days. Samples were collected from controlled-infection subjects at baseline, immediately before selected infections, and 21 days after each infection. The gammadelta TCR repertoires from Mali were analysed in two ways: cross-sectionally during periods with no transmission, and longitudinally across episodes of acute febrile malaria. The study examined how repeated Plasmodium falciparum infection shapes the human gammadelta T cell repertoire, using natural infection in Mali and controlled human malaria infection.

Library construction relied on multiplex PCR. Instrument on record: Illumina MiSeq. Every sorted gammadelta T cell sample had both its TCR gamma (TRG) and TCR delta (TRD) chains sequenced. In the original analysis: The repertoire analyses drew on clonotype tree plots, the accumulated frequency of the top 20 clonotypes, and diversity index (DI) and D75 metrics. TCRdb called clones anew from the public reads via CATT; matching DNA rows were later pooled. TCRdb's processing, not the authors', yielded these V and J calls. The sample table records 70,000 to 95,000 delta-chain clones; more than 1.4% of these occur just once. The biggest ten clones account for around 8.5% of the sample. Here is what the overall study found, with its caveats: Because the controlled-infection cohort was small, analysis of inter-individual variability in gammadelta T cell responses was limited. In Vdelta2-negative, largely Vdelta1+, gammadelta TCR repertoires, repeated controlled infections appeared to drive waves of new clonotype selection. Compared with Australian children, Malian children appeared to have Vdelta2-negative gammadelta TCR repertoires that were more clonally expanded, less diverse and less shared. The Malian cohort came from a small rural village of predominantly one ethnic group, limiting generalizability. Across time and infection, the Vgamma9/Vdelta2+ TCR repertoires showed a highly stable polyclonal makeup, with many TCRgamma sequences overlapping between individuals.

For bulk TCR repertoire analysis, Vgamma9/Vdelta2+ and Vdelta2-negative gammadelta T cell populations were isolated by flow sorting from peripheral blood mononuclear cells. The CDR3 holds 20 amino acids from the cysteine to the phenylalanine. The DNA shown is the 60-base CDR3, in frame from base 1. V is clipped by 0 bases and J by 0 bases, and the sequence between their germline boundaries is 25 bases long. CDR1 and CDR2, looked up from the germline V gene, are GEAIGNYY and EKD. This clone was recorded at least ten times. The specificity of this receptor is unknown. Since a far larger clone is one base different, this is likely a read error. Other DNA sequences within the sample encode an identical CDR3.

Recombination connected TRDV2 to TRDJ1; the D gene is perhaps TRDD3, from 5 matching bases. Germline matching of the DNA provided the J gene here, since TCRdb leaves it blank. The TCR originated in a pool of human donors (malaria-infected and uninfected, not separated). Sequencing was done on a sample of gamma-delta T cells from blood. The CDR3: CACDTVKGTSRISYTDKLIF. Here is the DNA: TGTGCCTGTGACACCGTGAAGGGGACCTCAAGGATCTCGTACACCGATAAACTCATCTTT.